The following is a TCR beta chain sequence with its context. What it recognizes is unknown. Primers: 60 Vbeta forward and 13 Jbeta reverse. The assay was immunoSEQ multiplex PCR, and TCRdb's table has in-frame clones only and misses some. In the table there are under 200,000 clones, roughly 84% of which are singletons. This specimen belongs to a study of cytomegalovirus exposure and HLA in healthy donors. Donors counted as nominally healthy when sampled, yet unrecorded immune exposures were likely. Study-wide results and caveats: In terms of immune exposure information, only CMV serostatus was available. The investigators catalogued some 150 TCR beta chains as cytomegalovirus-associated.

The germline V and J ends were trimmed by 0 bases and 2 bases, with 11 bases remaining between them. The CDR3 is made up of 15 amino acids. The germline V gene has CDR1 MNHNS and CDR2 SASEGT. The rearrangement uses TRBV6-1 and TRBJ2-7; a weak D match, TRBD2 (6 bases). This sequence was found in a boy younger than 10 in good health and CMV-seronegative. Sequenced: PBMCs. CDR3 nucleotide sequence: TGTGCCAGCAGTGAAGCCGCGGGAAAGGCCTACGAGCAGTACTTC. Protein product: CASSEAAGKAYEQYF.